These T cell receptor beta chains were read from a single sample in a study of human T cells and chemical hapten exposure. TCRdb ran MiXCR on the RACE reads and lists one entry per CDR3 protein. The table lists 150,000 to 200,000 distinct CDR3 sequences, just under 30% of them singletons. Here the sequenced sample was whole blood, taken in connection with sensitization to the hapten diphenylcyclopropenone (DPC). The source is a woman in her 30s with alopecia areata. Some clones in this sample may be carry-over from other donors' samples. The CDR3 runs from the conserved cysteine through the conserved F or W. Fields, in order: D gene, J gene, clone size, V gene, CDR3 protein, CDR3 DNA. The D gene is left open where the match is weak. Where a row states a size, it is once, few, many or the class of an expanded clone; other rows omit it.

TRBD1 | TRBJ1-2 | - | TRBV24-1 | CATSDTDRFYTF | TGTGCCACCAGTGATACGGACAGGTTCTACACCTTC
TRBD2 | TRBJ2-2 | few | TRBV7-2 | CASSLVGLAPGELFF | TGTGCCAGCAGCTTAGTCGGACTAGCCCCCGGGGAGCTGTTTTTT
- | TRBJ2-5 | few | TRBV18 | CASSPPGVQETQYF | TGTGCCAGCTCACCACCGGGGGTCCAAGAGACCCAGTACTTC
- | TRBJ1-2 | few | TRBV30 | CAWRGSHGYTF | TGTGCCTGGAGGGGGAGTCATGGCTACACCTTC
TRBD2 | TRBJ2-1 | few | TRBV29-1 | CSVAGLAGSVEQFF | TGCAGCGTTGCGGGCCTAGCGGGATCGGTTGAGCAGTTCTTC
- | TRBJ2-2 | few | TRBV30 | CAWSGGHSNTGELFF | TGTGCCTGGAGTGGGGGACACTCGAACACCGGGGAGCTGTTTTTT
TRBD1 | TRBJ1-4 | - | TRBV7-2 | CASSPDRGDEKLFF | TGTGCCAGCAGCCCGGACAGGGGGGATGAAAAACTGTTTTTT
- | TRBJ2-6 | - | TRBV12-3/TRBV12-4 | CASRTTGTGANVLTF | TGTGCCAGCAGAACAACAGGGACCGGGGCCAACGTCCTGACTTTC
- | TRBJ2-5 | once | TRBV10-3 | CAISGTKQETQYF | TGTGCCATCAGCGGGACGAAACAAGAGACCCAGTACTTC
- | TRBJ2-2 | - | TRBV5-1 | CVSSLELAGGELFF | TGCGTCAGCAGCTTGGAACTCGCCGGGGGGGAGCTGTTTTTT
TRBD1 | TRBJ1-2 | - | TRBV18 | CASSERQGGEGYTF | TGTGCCAGCTCAGAAAGACAGGGCGGAGAGGGCTACACCTTC
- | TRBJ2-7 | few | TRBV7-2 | CASSHVGEQYF | TGTGCCAGCAGCCATGTAGGCGAGCAGTACTTC
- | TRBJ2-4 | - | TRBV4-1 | CASSQDLAGSLAKNIQYF | TGCGCCAGCAGCCAAGATTTGGCAGGGAGTCTGGCCAAAAACATTCAGTACTTC
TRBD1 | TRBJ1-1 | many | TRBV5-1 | CASSLAGTGNTEAFF | TGCGCCAGCAGCTTGGCCGGGACAGGGAACACTGAAGCTTTCTTT
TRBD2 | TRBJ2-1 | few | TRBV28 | CASSLGTSLYNEQFF | TGTGCCAGCAGTTTGGGGACTAGCTTATACAATGAGCAGTTCTTC
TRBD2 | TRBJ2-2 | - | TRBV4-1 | CASSLLAANTGELFF | TGCGCCAGCAGCCTTCTAGCGGCGAACACCGGGGAGCTGTTTTTT
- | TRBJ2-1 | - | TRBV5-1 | CASSVGDSSGEQFF | TGCGCCAGCAGCGTGGGGGACTCCTCGGGTGAGCAGTTCTTC
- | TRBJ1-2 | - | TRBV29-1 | CSVPRGNYGYTF | TGCAGCGTTCCCAGGGGAAACTATGGCTACACCTTC
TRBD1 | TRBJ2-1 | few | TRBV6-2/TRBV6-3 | CASSTTGSLRNEQFF | TGTGCCAGCAGTACGACAGGGTCTCTCCGCAATGAGCAGTTCTTC
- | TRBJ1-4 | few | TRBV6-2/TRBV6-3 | CASSQPRGSGEKLFF | TGTGCCAGCAGTCAACCTCGGGGGAGTGGTGAAAAACTGTTTTTT
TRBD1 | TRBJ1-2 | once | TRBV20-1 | CSAPGQGETYGYTF | TGCAGTGCCCCCGGACAGGGGGAGACCTATGGCTACACCTTC
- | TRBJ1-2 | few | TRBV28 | CASRSAYGYTF | TGTGCCAGCAGATCCGCCTATGGCTACACCTTC
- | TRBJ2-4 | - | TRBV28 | CASTRGPEGEENIQYF | TGTGCCAGCACCAGGGGCCCGGAGGGGGAGGAAAACATTCAGTACTTC
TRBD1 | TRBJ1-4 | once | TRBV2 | CASRTGDRTNEKLFF | TGTGCCAGCCGGACAGGGGACCGGACTAATGAAAAACTGTTTTTT
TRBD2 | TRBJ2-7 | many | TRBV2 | CASSSGGPYEQYF | TGTGCCAGCAGTTCGGGGGGGCCCTACGAGCAGTACTTC
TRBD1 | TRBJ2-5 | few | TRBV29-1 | CSVEGGQGETQYF | TGCAGCGTTGAAGGAGGACAGGGGGAGACCCAGTACTTC
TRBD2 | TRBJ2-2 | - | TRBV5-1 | CASSLGLTSGMNTGELFF | TGCGCCAGCAGCTTGGGGCTTACTAGCGGGATGAACACCGGGGAGCTGTTTTTT
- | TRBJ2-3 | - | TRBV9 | CASGYGDTQYF | TGTGCCAGCGGCTACGGGGATACGCAGTATTTT
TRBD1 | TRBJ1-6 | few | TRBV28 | CGTGRYNSPLHF | TGTGGGACAGGGCGATATAATTCACCCCTCCACTTT
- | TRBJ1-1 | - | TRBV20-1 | CSARPPILDTEAFF | TGCAGTGCTAGGCCCCCTATTCTTGACACTGAAGCTTTCTTT
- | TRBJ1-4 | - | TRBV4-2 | CASSQGGRVINEKLFF | TGTGCCAGCAGCCAAGGCGGACGGGTTATTAATGAAAAACTGTTTTTT
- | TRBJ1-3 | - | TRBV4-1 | CASSHLGESSGNTIYF | TGCGCCAGCAGCCACCTTGGAGAGAGCTCTGGAAACACCATATATTTT
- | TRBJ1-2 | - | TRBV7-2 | CASSPKQGPYGYTF | TGTGCCAGCAGCCCGAAACAGGGCCCGTATGGCTACACCTTC
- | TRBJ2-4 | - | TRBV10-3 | CAISESAVGSTKNIQYF | TGTGCCATCAGTGAGTCGGCGGTAGGGTCAACCAAAAACATTCAGTACTTC
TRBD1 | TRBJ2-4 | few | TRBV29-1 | CSVWDSLNIQYF | TGCAGCGTGTGGGACAGCTTAAACATTCAGTACTTC
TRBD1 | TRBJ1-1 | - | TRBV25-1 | CASSVHSGQGIPDTEAFF | TGTGCCAGCAGTGTTCATTCCGGACAGGGAATTCCGGACACTGAAGCTTTCTTT
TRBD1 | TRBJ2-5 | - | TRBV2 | CASTLTGVGETQYF | TGTGCCAGCACTTTAACAGGGGTCGGGGAGACCCAGTACTTC
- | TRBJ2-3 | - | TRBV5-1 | CASSLSAPGDTQYF | TGCGCCAGCAGCTTGTCGGCACCGGGAGATACGCAGTATTTT
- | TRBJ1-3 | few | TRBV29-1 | CSVEGEGNTIYF | TGCAGCGTTGAGGGGGAAGGAAACACCATATATTTT
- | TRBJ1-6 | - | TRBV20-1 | CSAREGRGGPYNSPLHF | TGCAGTGCTAGAGAGGGTCGCGGGGGGCCCTATAATTCACCCCTCCACTTT
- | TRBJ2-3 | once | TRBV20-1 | CSGRANTQYF | TGCAGTGGCCGAGCGAATACGCAGTATTTT